These 30 T cell receptor beta chains originate from one sample sequenced in a study of blood T cell repertoires in COVID-19. The data were produced by immunoSEQ multiplex PCR, yet TCRdb's version contains in-frame clones alone and is incomplete. This table has a few hundred thousand clones, around nine tenths appearing once. Sequencing was done on a sample of PBMCs or T cells enriched from blood (not recorded which). These receptors were obtained from a woman in her sixties in a cohort exposed to, infected with or recovered from COVID-19 (not recorded which).

The sample holds a few counts of this clone. This rearrangement joins TRBV5-1 to TRBJ2-5, with TRBD1 matching over 7 bases. The germline V gene encodes CDR1 SGHRS and CDR2 YFSETQ. J lost 5 bases, V lost 0 bases, and 7 bases had no gene match. This CDR3 is built from 15 residues. The CDR3 is CASSLGPDRVETQYF. CDR3 bases: TGCGCCAGCAGCTTGGGCCCCGACAGGGTTGAGACCCAGTACTTC.

The rearrangement joins TRBV7-2 to TRBJ2-3; TRBD2 is a possible D gene (6 bases). Germline lookup yields CDR1 SGHTA and CDR2 FQGNSA. The length of the CDR3 is 15 residues. The V and J ends lost 1 base and 1 base respectively, with 9 bases between them. CDR3 coding DNA: TGTGCCAGCAGCTTAGTGGCTAGCGGCACAGATACGCAGTATTTT. This gives the protein CASSLVASGTDTQYF.

This chain connects TRBV10-3 to TRBJ2-5; D is uncertain. The germline V and J ends were trimmed by 6 bases and 5 bases, with 13 bases remaining between them. The germline gives CDR1 ENHRY, CDR2 SYGVKD. The CDR3 is 13 amino acids. The CDR3: CAIRPGQVETQYF. The CDR3 coding sequence is TGTGCCATCAGACCCGGTCAAGTGGAGACCCAGTACTTC.

The V call is TRBV2, the J call TRBJ1-4, with 7 positions matching TRBD1. V trimming: 7 bases; J trimming: 5 bases; junction bases outside the gene matches: 7. The CDR3 covers 14 residues. Germline lookup yields CDR1 SNHLY and CDR2 FYNNEI. This CDR3 is CASKGGQTNEKLFF. The CDR3, as DNA: TGTGCCAGCAAGGGGGGACAGACGAATGAAAAACTGTTTTTT.

A single count supports this clone. The chain combines TRBV7-8 with TRBJ1-5; no firm D call. The germline V and J ends were trimmed by 1 base and 1 base, with 8 bases remaining between them. Germline V lookup: CDR1 SGHVS, CDR2 FQNEAQ. The CDR3 length is 15 residues. CDR3 nucleotides: TGTGCCAGCAGCTTAGACGGGAGGAGCAATCAGCCCCAGCATTTT. This translates into CASSLDGRSNQPQHF.

V gene TRBV28 combines with J gene TRBJ1-6; D remains unclear. The CDR3 length is 11 residues. Germline V gives CDR1 MDHEN, CDR2 SYDVKM. The V end was cut by 5 bases, the J end by 8 bases, with 4 bases between. The CDR3 DNA reads TGTGCCAGCAGTAGCGATTCACCCCTCCACTTT. Its protein product is CASSSDSPLHF.

The chain links TRBV5-1 to TRBJ1-1, with 12 positions matching TRBD1. The CDR3 contains 16 residues. Germline CDR1 and CDR2: SGHRS and YFSETQ. Germline trimming cut 4 bases from V and 7 bases from J; bases unmatched to any gene: 11. The CDR3 nucleotides are TGCGCCAGCAGCCAAGGGACAGGGGGCGCGATCGGTGAAGCTTTCTTT. It is translated as CASSQGTGGAIGEAFF.

This chain links TRBV18 with TRBJ1-3; no firm D call. V was pared by 0 bases and J by 0 bases, with 9 bases between. CDR3 length: 16 amino acids. Germline V gene lookup returns CDR1 KGHSH and CDR2 LQKENI. CDR3 amino acids: CASSPPNPSSGNTIYF. CDR3 nucleotide sequence: TGTGCCAGCTCACCACCGAACCCGAGCTCTGGAAACACCATATATTTT.

J is TRBJ2-1 and V is TRBV3-1 (or the pseudogene TRBV3-2), with D possibly matching TRBD2 (5 bases). The germline CDR1 and CDR2 sequences are LGHDT and YNNKEL (reference sequence). The ends were cut back, 1 base at V and 4 bases at J, with 20 bases in the middle. The CDR3 has 18 amino acids. This CDR3 is CASSQGRPMSAGYNEQFF. CDR3 coding DNA: TGTGCCAGCAGCCAAGGACGGCCCATGAGTGCGGGTTACAATGAGCAGTTCTTC.

The chain links TRBV6-5 to TRBJ1-3, with 9 bases lining up with TRBD1. CDR3 length: 15 amino acids. Germline loops: CDR1 MNHEY, CDR2 SVGAGI. The V segment lost 5 bases and the J segment 4 bases; nucleotides outside the gene matches: 6. DNA for the CDR3: TGTGCCAGCAGTCAACAGGGGGCCGTCGGAAACACCATATATTTT. Protein product: CASSQQGAVGNTIYF.

V is TRBV19 and J is TRBJ2-1, with 12 bases aligning to TRBD2. The germline gives CDR1 LNHDA, CDR2 SQIVND (reference sequence). The CDR3 sequence is 15 residues long. V shed 5 bases, J shed 8 bases, and the junction held 7 bases outside the gene matches. This chain's CDR3 is CASSALAGGPYEQFF. CDR3 nucleotides: TGTGCCAGTAGTGCCCTAGCGGGAGGGCCCTATGAGCAGTTCTTC.

The chain carries TRBV6-5 and TRBJ2-1; tentatively, D is TRBD1 (6 bases). With 6 bases removed from V and 6 bases from J, the gap between germline ends came to 15 bases. The CDR3 is 14 residues long. Per the germline V gene, CDR1 is MNHEY and CDR2 is SVGAGI. The CDR3 nucleotides are TGTGCCAGCAGGAACGACAGGATCCTCAATGAGCAGTTCTTC. Translated, it gives CASRNDRILNEQFF.

The V gene is TRBV7-9, the J gene TRBJ2-2; no firm D call. Germline-derived CDR1 and CDR2 are SEHNR and FQNEAQ (reference sequence). This CDR3 is 13 amino acids long. Deletions cut 10 bases from V and 6 bases from J, with 15 bases between. The CDR3 loop reads CATTKPEPGELFF. DNA for the CDR3: TGTGCCACCACCAAACCGGAGCCCGGGGAGCTGTTTTTT.

A remark on this clone: Different DNA sequences within this sample yield the same CDR3. J is TRBJ2-3 and V is TRBV7-2; weak D call: TRBD1 (5 bases). The CDR3 totals 14 residues. Trimming cost V 4 bases and J 0 bases, with 8 bases left between them. Germline V CDR1 and CDR2: SGHTA, FQGNSA. CDR3: CASSSRTSTDTQYF. In DNA form, the CDR3 reads TGTGCCAGCAGCTCCAGGACAAGCACAGATACGCAGTATTTT.

The chain has TRBV6-2 or TRBV6-3 and TRBJ1-5; D might be TRBD1 (5 bases). Looked up from germline, CDR1 is MNHEY and CDR2 is SVGEGT. V lost 6 bases to trimming and J lost 4 bases, with 16 bases between them. The CDR3 length is 15 residues. Written as DNA, the CDR3 is TGTGCCAGCAGCCCCGGGGGGGGAGGAAATCAGCCCCAGCATTTT. Encoded protein: CASSPGGGGNQPQHF.

The rearrangement uses TRBV9 and TRBJ2-7; 12 bases map to TRBD1. This CDR3 is built from 15 residues. With 3 bases clipped from V and 3 bases from J, the junction kept 4 bases outside the gene matches. Per germline, CDR1 SGDLS and CDR2 YYNGEE. CDR3 sequence reads: CASSGGTGGFYEQYF. The CDR3 coding sequence is TGTGCCAGCAGCGGTGGGACAGGGGGCTTCTACGAGCAGTACTTC.

This clone was counted between two and nine times. The junction differs from germline at one of its ends, possibly a read error. The chain is built from TRBV18 and TRBJ1-5; TRBD1 is a possible D gene (6 bases). The V gene's germline CDR1 is KGHSH and CDR2 LQKENI. The CDR3 length is 14 residues. CDR3 sequence (DNA): TGTGCCAGCTCATCACCAGGGGATTATCAGCCCCAGCATTTT. Protein: CASSSPGDYQPQHF.

The chain joins TRBV5-1 to TRBJ2-3, with D perhaps matching TRBD2 (5 bases). Germline V gene lookup returns CDR1 SGHRS and CDR2 YFSETQ. V was pared by 4 bases and J by 2 bases, with 14 bases between. This CDR3 is built from 15 residues. The CDR3 nucleotides are TGCGCCAGCAGCCCGGGCGGAGGTACCACAGATACGCAGTATTTT. This translates into CASSPGGGTTDTQYF.

V usage is TRBV7-2 and J usage is TRBJ1-2; no reliable D call. Trimming stripped 0 bases from V and 4 bases from J, with 9 bases between. CDR1 and CDR2 from the germline V gene are SGHTA and FQGNSA. CDR3 size: 14 residues. CDR3 amino acids: CASSLAVTRYGYTF. CDR3 nucleotide sequence: TGTGCCAGCAGCTTAGCAGTCACGCGCTATGGCTACACCTTC.

This chain connects TRBV20-1 to TRBJ2-7, with TRBD2 matching over 8 bases. This CDR3 contains 13 residues. CDR1 is DFQATT, CDR2 SNEGSKA, per germline (reference sequence). Trimming took 3 bases from V and 2 from J; bases not matched to a gene: 3. The CDR3 protein is CSASSGTPYEQYF. CDR3 nucleotides: TGCAGTGCTAGTAGCGGGACTCCCTACGAGCAGTACTTC.

The chain combines TRBV12-3 or TRBV12-4 with TRBJ2-7; D call uncertain. The V end lost 6 bases, the J end lost 0 bases, and 6 bases lay between the germline ends. The CDR3 totals 12 residues. The CDR3 sequence: CASRSSSYEQYF. The CDR3 nucleotides read TGTGCCAGCAGGTCTAGCTCCTACGAGCAGTACTTC.

The chain has TRBV5-6 and TRBJ1-4; D is ambiguous. The CDR3 totals 15 residues. V was clipped by 2 bases and J by 7 bases, with 15 bases between them. Germline V gene lookup returns CDR1 SGHDT and CDR2 YYEEEE. CDR3 DNA sequence: TGTGCCAGCAGCTTAAACGAGGGAGGTCGTGAAAAACTGTTTTTT. Translating it yields CASSLNEGGREKLFF. Using reference TRBV5-6 and TRBJ1-4 for the parts outside the CDR3, the full variable domain is DAGVTQSPTHLIKTRGQQVTLRCSPKSGHDTVSWYQQALGQGPQFIFQYYEEEERQRGNFPDRFSGHQFPNYSSELNVNALLLGDSALYLCASSLNEGGREKLFFGSGTQLSVL.

Comment on this clone: Different DNA sequences within this sample yield the same CDR3. This chain links TRBV19 with TRBJ1-5, with D perhaps matching TRBD1 (6 bases). CDR1 and CDR2 (germline): LNHDA, SQIVND (reference sequence). Trimming left V 5 bases short and J 1 base short, with 9 bases between. There are 14 residues in the CDR3. The CDR3 sequence: CASSLQGSNQPQHF. In nucleotides, the CDR3 is TGTGCCAGTAGTCTACAGGGAAGCAATCAGCCCCAGCATTTT.

The V and J genes are TRBV6-5 and TRBJ2-1; a possible D gene is TRBD2 (5 bases). Germline CDR1 reads MNHEY; CDR2 reads SVGAGI. The CDR3 is 15 amino acids. V gave up 6 bases and J gave up 3 bases, with 15 bases separating them. The CDR3 here is CASSHTSSVYNEQFF. For the CDR3, the DNA is TGTGCCAGCAGCCACACTAGTTCGGTCTACAATGAGCAGTTCTTC.

A word on this clone: Other DNA sequences in this sample translate to the same CDR3. V gene TRBV6-5 combines with J gene TRBJ1-1; no clear D gene. Trimming shortened V by 0 bases and J by 3 bases, and 5 bases separated the two germline ends. There are 13 residues in the CDR3. Germline CDR1 MNHEY, CDR2 SVGAGI. The CDR3 loop is CASSYSQYTEAFF. The DNA of the CDR3 is TGTGCCAGCAGTTACTCACAGTACACTGAAGCTTTCTTT.

V is TRBV5-6 and J is TRBJ1-2; TRBD1 agrees at 11 bases. The CDR3 is made up of 17 amino acids. The germline V gene has CDR1 SGHDT and CDR2 YYEEEE. The V segment lost 4 bases and the J segment 2 bases; nucleotides outside the gene matches: 10. CDR3 bases: TGTGCCAGCAGCGATGGAGGGACAGGGGGTCGAAACTATGGCTACACCTTC. Translating it yields CASSDGGTGGRNYGYTF.

The chain links TRBV6-2 or TRBV6-3 to TRBJ1-4; D may be TRBD1 (5 bases). The CDR3 sequence is 16 residues long. The V end lost 6 bases, the J end lost 5 bases, and 19 bases lay between the germline ends. Germline V gene data show CDR1 as MNHEY and CDR2 as SVGEGT. The CDR3 here is CASSPTGGKGNEKLFF. The CDR3 DNA follows: TGTGCCAGCAGCCCTACGGGGGGGAAGGGGAATGAAAAACTGTTTTTT.

The rearrangement joins TRBV24-1 to TRBJ2-5; 8 bases agree with TRBD1. This CDR3 region has 18 residues. CDR1 and CDR2 from the germline V gene are KGHDR and SFDVKD. J lost 3 bases, V lost 3 bases, and 14 bases had no gene match. The CDR3 loop reads CATSDPGGQGADKETQYF. In nucleotides, the CDR3 is TGTGCCACCAGTGATCCAGGTGGGCAGGGGGCTGATAAAGAGACCCAGTACTTC.

The chain uses TRBV7-2 and TRBJ1-4, with TRBD1 matching 7 bases. Unmatched junction bases numbered 3, after V lost 2 bases and J lost 3 bases. This CDR3 is 15 amino acids long. Looked up from germline, CDR1 is SGHTA and CDR2 is FQGNSA. The CDR3 sequence: CASSLQGQSNEKLFF. CDR3 sequence (DNA): TGTGCCAGCAGCTTACAGGGACAGTCTAATGAAAAACTGTTTTTT.

This rearrangement joins TRBV7-3 to TRBJ1-6, with D possibly TRBD1 on 5 matching bases. This CDR3 contains 15 residues. In germline, CDR1 is SGHTA, CDR2 FQGTGA. The V gene lost 1 base and the J gene lost 6 bases, with 10 bases spanning the gap. The CDR3, as DNA: TGTGCCAGCAGCTTAAAGGCAGGGTCTAATTCACCCCTCCACTTT. The encoded protein is CASSLKAGSNSPLHF.